This T cell receptor (beta chain) was found in a study of response to subunit inactivated influenza vaccine. Trimming cost V 5 bases and J 9 bases, with 17 bases left between them. CDR3 length equals 14 residues. From germline, CDR1 is SGHTA and CDR2 FQGNSA. TCRdb re-called the RT-PCR reads through MiXCR, storing one row per CDR3 protein. In the table there are 400,000 to 650,000 distinct CDR3 sequences, under 8.5% of which are singletons. In its sample, this clonotype was seen a few times. This chain uses TRBV7-2 with TRBJ2-1; D possibly corresponds to TRBD1 (6 bases). The source material was PBMCs from blood, sampled roughly 24 months after vaccination. The receptor's source is a man between 50 and 70 years old who received an inactivated influenza vaccine. The CDR3 DNA reads as TGTGCCAGCAGCGTCGTCCCGGTAGGGGGTGAGCAGTTCTTC. This gives the protein CASSVVPVGGEQFF.